This T cell receptor (beta chain) is from a study of CD8+ T cells in alopecia areata. Study-level information: Scoring treated patients' severity relied on the percentage of scalp area affected.

Extraction and reverse transcription of RNA yielded cDNA as the sequencing template. Sequencing used immunoSEQ multiplex PCR; TCRdb keeps in-frame clones, though not all of them. The table lists 35,000 to 45,000 clones, roughly 92% of them singletons, with approximately 19% in the top ten. This CDR3 is built from 16 residues. V was cut by 3 bases and J by 1 base, with 13 bases left in between. Germline CDR1 SGHTA, CDR2 FQGNSA. The treatment: oral pan-JAK inhibitor, 5-10 mg twice daily. A FACSAria was used to sort CD4+ and CD8+ T cells. These cells came from PBMCs. Sequences were derived from CD8+ T cells sorted from blood, sampled at week 24, from a patient treated with tofacitinib. The TCR comes from a human donor with alopecia areata. The gene calls are TRBV7-2 and TRBJ2-1; weak D call: TRBD1 (5 bases). The DNA for the CDR3 is TGTGCCAGCAGCTTTGGTATTGGGGCGTCCTACAATGAGCAGTTCTTC. Translation: CASSFGIGASYNEQFF.